One TCR beta chain is described in this entry. The data were taken from a study of chemoradiotherapy in HPV16-positive cancers. The CDR3 consists of 15 residues. Trimming took 8 bases from V and 3 from J; bases not matched to a gene: 6. Germline values: CDR1 SGHTA, CDR2 FQGNSA. Sequencing used immunoSEQ multiplex PCR; TCRdb keeps in-frame clones, though not all of them. This sample has roughly 11,000 clones, with roughly 78% found just once. This chain connects TRBV7-2 to TRBJ2-2, with 10 bases aligning to TRBD1. This sample was obtained from a patient who underwent chemoradiotherapy. This clonotype was sampled from a human donor with HPV-associated anogenital cancer. The CDR3 here is CASEKGQGYTGELFF. CDR3 nucleotides: TGTGCCAGCGAAAAGGGACAGGGGTACACCGGGGAGCTGTTTTTT.